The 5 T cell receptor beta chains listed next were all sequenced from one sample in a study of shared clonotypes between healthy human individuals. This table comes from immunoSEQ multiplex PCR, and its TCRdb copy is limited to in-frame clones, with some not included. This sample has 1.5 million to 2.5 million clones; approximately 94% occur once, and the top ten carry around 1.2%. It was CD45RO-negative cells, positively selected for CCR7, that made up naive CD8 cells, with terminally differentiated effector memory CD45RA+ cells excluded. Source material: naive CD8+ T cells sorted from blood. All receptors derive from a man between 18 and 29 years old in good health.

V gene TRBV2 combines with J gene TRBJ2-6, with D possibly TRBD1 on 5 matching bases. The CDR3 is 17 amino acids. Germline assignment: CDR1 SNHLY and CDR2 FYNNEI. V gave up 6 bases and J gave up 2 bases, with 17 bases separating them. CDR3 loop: CASRIQGSPPGANVLTF. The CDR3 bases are TGTGCCAGCAGGATTCAGGGATCCCCGCCTGGGGCCAACGTCCTGACTTTC.

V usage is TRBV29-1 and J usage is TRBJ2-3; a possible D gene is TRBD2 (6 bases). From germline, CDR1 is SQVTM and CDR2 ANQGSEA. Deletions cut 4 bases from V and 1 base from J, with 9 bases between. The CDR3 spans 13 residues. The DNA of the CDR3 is TGCAGCGTTGCCGGGACTGGCACAGATACGCAGTATTTT. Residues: CSVAGTGTDTQYF.

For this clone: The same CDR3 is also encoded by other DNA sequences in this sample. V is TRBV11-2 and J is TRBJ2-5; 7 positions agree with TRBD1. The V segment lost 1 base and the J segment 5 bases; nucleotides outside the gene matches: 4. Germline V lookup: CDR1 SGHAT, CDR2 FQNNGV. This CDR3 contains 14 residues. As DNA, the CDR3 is TGTGCCAGCAGCTTAGGAGGGGGCGCGGAGACCCAGTACTTC. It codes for CASSLGGGAETQYF.

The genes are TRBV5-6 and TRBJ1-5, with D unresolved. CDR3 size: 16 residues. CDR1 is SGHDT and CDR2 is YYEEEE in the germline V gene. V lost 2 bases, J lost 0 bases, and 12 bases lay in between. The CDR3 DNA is TGTGCCAGCAGCTTTGGTGGGCACTATAGCAATCAGCCCCAGCATTTT. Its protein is CASSFGGHYSNQPQHF.

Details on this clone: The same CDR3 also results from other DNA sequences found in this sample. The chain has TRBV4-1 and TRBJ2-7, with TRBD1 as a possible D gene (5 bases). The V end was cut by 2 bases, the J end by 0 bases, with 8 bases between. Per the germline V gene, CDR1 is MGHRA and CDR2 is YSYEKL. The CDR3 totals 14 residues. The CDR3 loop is CASSQTGYSYEQYF. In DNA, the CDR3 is TGCGCCAGCAGCCAAACAGGATACTCCTACGAGCAGTACTTC.